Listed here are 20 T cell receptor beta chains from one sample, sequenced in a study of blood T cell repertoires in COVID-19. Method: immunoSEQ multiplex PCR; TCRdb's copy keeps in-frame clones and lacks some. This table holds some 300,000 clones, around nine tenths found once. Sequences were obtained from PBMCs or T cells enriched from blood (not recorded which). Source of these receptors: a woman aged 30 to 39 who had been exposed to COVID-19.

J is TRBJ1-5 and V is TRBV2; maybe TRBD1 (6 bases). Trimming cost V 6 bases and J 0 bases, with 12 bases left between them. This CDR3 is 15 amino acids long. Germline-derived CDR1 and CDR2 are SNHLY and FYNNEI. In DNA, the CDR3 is TGTGCCAGCAGCGCCGTGGGGGCTAGCAATCAGCCCCAGCATTTT. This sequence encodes CASSAVGASNQPQHF.

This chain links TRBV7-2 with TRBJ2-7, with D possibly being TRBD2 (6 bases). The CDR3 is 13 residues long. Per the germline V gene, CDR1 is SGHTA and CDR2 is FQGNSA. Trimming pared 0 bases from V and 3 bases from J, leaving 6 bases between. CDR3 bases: TGTGCCAGCAGCTTAGCGGGGGGCTACGAGCAGTACTTC. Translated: CASSLAGGYEQYF.

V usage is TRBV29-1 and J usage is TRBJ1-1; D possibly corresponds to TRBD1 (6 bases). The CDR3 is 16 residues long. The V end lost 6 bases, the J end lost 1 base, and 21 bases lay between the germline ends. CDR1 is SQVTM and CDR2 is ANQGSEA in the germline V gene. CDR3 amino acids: CSVTTTPGHKNTEAFF. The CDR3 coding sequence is TGCAGCGTGACGACGACTCCGGGACATAAGAACACTGAAGCTTTCTTT.

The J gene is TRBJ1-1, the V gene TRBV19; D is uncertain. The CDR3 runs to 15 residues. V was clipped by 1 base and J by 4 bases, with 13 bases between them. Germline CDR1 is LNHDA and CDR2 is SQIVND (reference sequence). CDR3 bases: TGTGCCAGTAGTATAGCGGGAGAGGGTGGCACTGAAGCTTTCTTT. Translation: CASSIAGEGGTEAFF. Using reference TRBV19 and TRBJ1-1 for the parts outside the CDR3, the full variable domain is DGGITQSPKYLFRKEGQNVTLSCEQNLNHDAMYWYRQDPGQGLRLIYYSQIVNDFQKGDIAEGYSVSREKKESFPLTVTSAQKNPTAFYLCASSIAGEGGTEAFFGQGTRLTVV.

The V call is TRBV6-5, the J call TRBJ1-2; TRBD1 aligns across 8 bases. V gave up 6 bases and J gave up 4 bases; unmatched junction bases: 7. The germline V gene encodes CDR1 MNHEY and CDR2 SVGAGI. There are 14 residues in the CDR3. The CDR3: CASSRDRGGYGYTF. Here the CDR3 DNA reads TGTGCCAGCAGCCGTGACAGGGGCGGCTATGGCTACACCTTC.

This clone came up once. CDR3 in DNA: TGTGCCAGCAGCTTAGGGGAGACAGGGAGTTCTGGCTACACCTTC. This encodes CASSLGETGSSGYTF. The chain employs TRBV7-9 and TRBJ1-2; 7 bases line up with TRBD1. This CDR3 has 15 amino acids. Trimming took 1 base from V and 7 from J; bases not matched to a gene: 9. Per germline, CDR1 SEHNR and CDR2 FQNEAQ (reference sequence). The entire variable domain, with the rest obtained from reference TRBV7-9 and TRBJ1-2, is as follows: DTGVSQNPRHKITKRGQNVTFRCDPISEHNRLYWYRQTLGQGPEFLTYFQNEAQLEKSRLLSDRFSAERPKGSFSTLEIQRTEQGDSAMYLCASSLGETGSSGYTFGSGTRLTVV.

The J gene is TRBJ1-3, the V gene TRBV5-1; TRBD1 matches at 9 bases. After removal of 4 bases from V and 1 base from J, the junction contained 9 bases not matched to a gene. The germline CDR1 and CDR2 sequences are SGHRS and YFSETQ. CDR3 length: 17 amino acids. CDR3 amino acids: CASSKGFGQGSGNTIYF. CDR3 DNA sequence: TGCGCCAGCAGCAAGGGTTTTGGACAGGGGTCTGGAAACACCATATATTTT.

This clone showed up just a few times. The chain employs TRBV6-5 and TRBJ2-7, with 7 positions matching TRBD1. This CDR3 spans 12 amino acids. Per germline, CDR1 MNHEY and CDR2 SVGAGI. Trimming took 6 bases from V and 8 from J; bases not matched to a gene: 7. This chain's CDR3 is CASRSDRVQQYF. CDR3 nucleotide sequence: TGTGCCAGCAGATCCGACAGGGTTCAGCAGTACTTC.

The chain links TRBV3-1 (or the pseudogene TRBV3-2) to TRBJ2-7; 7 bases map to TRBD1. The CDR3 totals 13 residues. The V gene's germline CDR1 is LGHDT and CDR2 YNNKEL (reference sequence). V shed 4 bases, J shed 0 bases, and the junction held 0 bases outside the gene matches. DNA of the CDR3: TGTGCCAGCAGCCCAGGGGGCTCCTACGAGCAGTACTTC. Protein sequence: CASSPGGSYEQYF.

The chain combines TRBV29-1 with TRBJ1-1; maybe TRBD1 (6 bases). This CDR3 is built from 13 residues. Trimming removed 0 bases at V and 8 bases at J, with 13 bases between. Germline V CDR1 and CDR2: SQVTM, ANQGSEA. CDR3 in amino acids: CSVEDQRGQEAFF. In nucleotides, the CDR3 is TGCAGCGTTGAAGATCAGCGAGGACAGGAAGCTTTCTTT.

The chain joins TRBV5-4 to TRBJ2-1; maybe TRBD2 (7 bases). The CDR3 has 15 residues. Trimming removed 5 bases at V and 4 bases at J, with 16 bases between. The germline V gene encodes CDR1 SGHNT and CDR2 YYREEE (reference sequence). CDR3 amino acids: CASRGGAGEYNEQFF. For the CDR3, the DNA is TGTGCCAGCAGGGGGGGGGCAGGGGAGTACAATGAGCAGTTCTTC.

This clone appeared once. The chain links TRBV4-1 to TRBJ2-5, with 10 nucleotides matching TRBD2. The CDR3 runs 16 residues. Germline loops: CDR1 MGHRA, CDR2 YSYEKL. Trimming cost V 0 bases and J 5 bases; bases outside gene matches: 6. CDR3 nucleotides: TGCGCCAGCAGCCAAGAGGTGGCTAGCGGGGGTGAGACCCAGTACTTC. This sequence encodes CASSQEVASGGETQYF.

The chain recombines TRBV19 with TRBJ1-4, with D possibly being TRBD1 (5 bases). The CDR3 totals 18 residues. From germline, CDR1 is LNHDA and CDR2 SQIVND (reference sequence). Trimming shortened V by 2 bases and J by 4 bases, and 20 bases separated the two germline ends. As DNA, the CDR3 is TGTGCCAGTAGTATACCCGGCGGATGGGGGAGGAATAATGAAAAACTGTTTTTT. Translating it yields CASSIPGGWGRNNEKLFF.

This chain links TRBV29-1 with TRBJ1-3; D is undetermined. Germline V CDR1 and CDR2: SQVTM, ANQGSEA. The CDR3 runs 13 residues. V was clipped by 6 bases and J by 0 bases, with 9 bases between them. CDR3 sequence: CSVVKNSGNTIYF. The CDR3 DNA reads TGCAGCGTCGTTAAAAACTCTGGAAACACCATATATTTT.

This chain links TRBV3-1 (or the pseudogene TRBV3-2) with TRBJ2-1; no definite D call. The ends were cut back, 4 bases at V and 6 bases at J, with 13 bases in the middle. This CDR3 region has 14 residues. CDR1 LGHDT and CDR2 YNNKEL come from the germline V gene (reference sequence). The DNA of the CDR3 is TGTGCCAGCAGCCCCGAAGGTCAGGCCAATGAGCAGTTCTTC. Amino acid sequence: CASSPEGQANEQFF.

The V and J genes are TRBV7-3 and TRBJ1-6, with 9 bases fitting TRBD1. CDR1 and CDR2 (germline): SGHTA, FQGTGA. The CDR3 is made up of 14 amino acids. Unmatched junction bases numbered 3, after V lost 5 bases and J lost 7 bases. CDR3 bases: TGTGCCAGCAGCCGACAGGGGGTCAATTCACCCCTCCACTTT. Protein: CASSRQGVNSPLHF.

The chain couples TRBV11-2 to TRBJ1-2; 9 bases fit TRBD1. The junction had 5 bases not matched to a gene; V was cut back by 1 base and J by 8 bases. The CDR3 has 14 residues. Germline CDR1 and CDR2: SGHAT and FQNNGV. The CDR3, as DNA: TGTGCCAGCAGCTTAGGCGGGACAGGGAGAGGCTACACCTTC. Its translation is CASSLGGTGRGYTF.

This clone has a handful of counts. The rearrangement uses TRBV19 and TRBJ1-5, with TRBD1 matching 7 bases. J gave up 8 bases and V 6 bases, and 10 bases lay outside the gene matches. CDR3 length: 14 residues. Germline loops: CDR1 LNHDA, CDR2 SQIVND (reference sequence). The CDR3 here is CASRRQGNLEPQHF. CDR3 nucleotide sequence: TGTGCCAGTAGGCGACAGGGTAATTTGGAGCCCCAGCATTTT.

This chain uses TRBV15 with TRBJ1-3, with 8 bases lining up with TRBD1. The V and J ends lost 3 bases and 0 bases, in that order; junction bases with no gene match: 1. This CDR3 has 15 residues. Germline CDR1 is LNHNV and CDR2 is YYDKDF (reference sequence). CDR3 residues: CATSRTGDSGNTIYF. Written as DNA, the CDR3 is TGTGCCACCAGCAGGACAGGGGACTCTGGAAACACCATATATTTT.

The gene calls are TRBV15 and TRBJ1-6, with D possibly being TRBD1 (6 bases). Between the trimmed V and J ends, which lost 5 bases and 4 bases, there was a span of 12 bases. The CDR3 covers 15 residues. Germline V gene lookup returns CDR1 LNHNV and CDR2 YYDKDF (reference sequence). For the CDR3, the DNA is TGTGCCACCAGCCTGGACAGTAGATATAATTCACCCCTCCACTTT. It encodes CATSLDSRYNSPLHF.